This TCR beta chain derives from a study of cytomegalovirus exposure and HLA in healthy donors. About the study: From 190 million or so T cells, an earlier analysis saw under 140 million unique TCR beta sequences. Notes on the study in general: Roughly uniform sequencing depth across donors was assumed, possibly incorrectly.

The study ran its PCR with 60 Vbeta and 13 Jbeta primers. Using immunoSEQ multiplex PCR, the repertoire was profiled, and TCRdb retains in-frame clones only, with some absent. The data hold roughly 130,000 clones, with roughly 88% observed a single time. Donors counted as nominally healthy when sampled, yet unrecorded immune exposures were likely. As regards this clone: Its antigen remains unknown.

Trimming cost V 2 bases and J 2 bases, with 9 bases left between them. CDR1 is SEHNR and CDR2 is FQNEAQ in the germline V gene (reference sequence). The length of the CDR3 is 14 residues. This TCR was recovered from a man aged 50 to 59 in good health and CMV-seronegative. This chain connects TRBV7-9 to TRBJ1-1; TRBD1 is a possible D gene (6 bases). Source material: PBMCs. The DNA for the CDR3 is TGTGCCAGCAGCTTACCCAGGGGAAACACTGAAGCTTTCTTT. It is translated as CASSLPRGNTEAFF.